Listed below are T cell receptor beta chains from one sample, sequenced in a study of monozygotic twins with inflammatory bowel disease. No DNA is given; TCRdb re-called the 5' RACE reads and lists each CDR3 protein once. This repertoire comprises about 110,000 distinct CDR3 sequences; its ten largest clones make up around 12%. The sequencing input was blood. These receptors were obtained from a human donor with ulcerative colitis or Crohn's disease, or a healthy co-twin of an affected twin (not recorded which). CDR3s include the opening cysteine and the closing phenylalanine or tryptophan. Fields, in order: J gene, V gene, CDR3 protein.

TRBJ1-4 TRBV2 CASTEGQTNEKLFF
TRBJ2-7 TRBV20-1 CSAVTGTRGSEQYF
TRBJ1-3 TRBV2 CASSDGSGVNTIYF
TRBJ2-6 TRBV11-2 CAGSLLGDGNVLTF
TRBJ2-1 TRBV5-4 CASRTGRGGENEQFF
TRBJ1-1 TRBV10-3 CASRTGEKLGTEAFF
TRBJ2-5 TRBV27 CASSGRDRTETQYF
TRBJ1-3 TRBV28 CASSSVAGGSGNTIYF
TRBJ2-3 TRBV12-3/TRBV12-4 CASRAGEEDTQYF
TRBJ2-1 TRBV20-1 CSARTGLAGIGTYNEQFF
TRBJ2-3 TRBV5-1 CASSIAGGGTDTQYF
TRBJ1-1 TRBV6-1 CASSPRIPNTEAFF
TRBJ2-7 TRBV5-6 CASSPQETGAPYEQYF
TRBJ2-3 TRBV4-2 CASSQDVVVSDTQYF
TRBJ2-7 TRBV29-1 CSVEDPGARGEYEQYF
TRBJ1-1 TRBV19 CASMPLLGVGTEAFF
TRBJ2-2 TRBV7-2 CASSWVDNTGELFF
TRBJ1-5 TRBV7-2 CASSLTTGNQPQHF
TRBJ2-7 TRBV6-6 CASNPGTISYEQYF
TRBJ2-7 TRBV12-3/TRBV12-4 CASSLGYEQYF
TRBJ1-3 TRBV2 CASSVVFGNTIYF
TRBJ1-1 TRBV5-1 CASSLWGPLDAEAFF
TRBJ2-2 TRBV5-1 CASALTGGASVGELFF
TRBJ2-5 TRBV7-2 CASSFGGAELQETQYF
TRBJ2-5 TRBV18 CASSRYSGVQETQYF
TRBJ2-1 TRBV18 CASSPPWGSYNEQFF
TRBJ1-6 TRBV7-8 CASSFRNSPLHF
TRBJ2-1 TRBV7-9 CASSPQVEQFF
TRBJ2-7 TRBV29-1 CSVVAGGDEQYF
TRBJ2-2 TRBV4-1 CASRRTGVALAPRRTGELFF
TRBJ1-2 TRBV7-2 CASSLGGQGASSGYTF
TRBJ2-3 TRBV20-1 CSGALLAGITDTQYF
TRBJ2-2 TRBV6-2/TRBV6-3 CASSYPYPSRELFF
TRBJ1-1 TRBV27 CASSLGPGVGTEAFF
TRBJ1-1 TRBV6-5 CASSYSRQVNTEAFF
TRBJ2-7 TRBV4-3 CASSQDWLAEAAYEQYF
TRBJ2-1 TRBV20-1 CSAPGTESYNEQFF
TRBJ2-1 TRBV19 CASSPTPGQRTEFF
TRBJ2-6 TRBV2 CASKDGGVHSGANVLTF
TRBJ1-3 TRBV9 CASSKTPDSGNTIYF
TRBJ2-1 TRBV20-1 CSAPGGAGSNNEQFF
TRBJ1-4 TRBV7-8 CASSLEAVATNEKLFF
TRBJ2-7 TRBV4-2 CASSQDMIGERDEQYF
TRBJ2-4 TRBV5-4 CASSQTGEFQYF
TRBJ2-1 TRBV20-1 CSARDRTSGGAEQFF
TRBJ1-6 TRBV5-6 CASSFGTVSYNSPLHF
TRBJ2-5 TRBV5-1 CASSFSGQETQYF
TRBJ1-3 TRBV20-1 CSTWGDSGNTIYF
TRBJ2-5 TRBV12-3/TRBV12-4 CASSLGERETQYF